Below, 25 T cell receptor beta chains from the same sample are listed, as sequenced in a study of T cells in Graves' hyperthyroidism and ophthalmopathy. Authors of the study amplified TCR beta CDR3 regions from RNA transcripts. HTBI primers were employed in a first-round RT-PCR of the TCR CDR3. TCRdb passed the multiplex PCR reads through MiXCR, listing each CDR3 protein once. The sample yields around 700,000 distinct CDR3 sequences, 15% to 20% seen once. The sequenced sample was blood. The receptors were sampled from a woman aged 50 to 60 with Graves' hyperthyroidism that later progressed to Graves' ophthalmopathy.

This clonotype was found a few times. The rearrangement joins TRBV5-1 to TRBJ1-4; no definite D call. Per the germline V gene, CDR1 is SGHRS and CDR2 is YFSETQ. Trimming took 4 bases from V and 0 from J, leaving 10 bases between them. This CDR3 region has 15 residues. This CDR3 is CASSRDLATNEKLFF. DNA of the CDR3: TGCGCCAGCAGCCGGGATTTGGCAACTAATGAAAAACTGTTTTTT.

The gene calls are TRBV20-1 and TRBJ1-2; tentatively, D is TRBD1 (5 bases). Deletions cut 1 base from V and 2 bases from J, with 23 bases between. CDR1 is DFQATT, CDR2 SNEGSKA, per germline (reference sequence). The CDR3 runs 18 residues. The CDR3 loop is CSARVHQWGRQRNYGYTF. CDR3 sequence (DNA): TGCAGTGCTAGAGTCCACCAATGGGGGAGACAGCGAAACTATGGCTACACCTTC.

The rearrangement links TRBV12-3 or TRBV12-4 to TRBJ1-6, with TRBD1 identical over 10 bases. The V gene end was trimmed by 5 bases and the J gene end by 9 bases; junction bases not matched to a gene: 7. The CDR3 is made up of 15 amino acids. CDR3 loop: CASSRRTGGGSPLHF. DNA for the CDR3: TGTGCCAGCAGTCGGAGGACAGGGGGAGGTTCACCCCTCCACTTT.

This clonotype was detected many times. V gene TRBV12-3 or TRBV12-4 combines with J gene TRBJ2-7, with a weak D call TRBD1 (5 bases). Trimming left V 2 bases short and J 6 bases short, with 11 bases between. The CDR3 sequence is 13 residues long. This chain's CDR3 is CASSLIRAGEQYF. The CDR3 coding sequence is TGTGCCAGCAGTTTAATCAGGGCCGGCGAGCAGTACTTC.

This clonotype was observed many times. CDR3 protein: CASSLYDRVTGGTEAFF. DNA of the CDR3: TGTGCCAGCAGCTTATACGACAGGGTGACTGGGGGTACTGAAGCTTTCTTT. J is TRBJ1-1 and V is TRBV11-2, with TRBD1 matching over 7 bases. The V segment lost 2 bases and the J segment 5 bases; nucleotides outside the gene matches: 14. The CDR3 length is 17 residues. Germline assignment: CDR1 SGHAT and CDR2 FQNNGV.

This clonotype was observed at least ten times. CDR3 protein: CASTRGAGSQPQHF. CDR3 nucleotide sequence: TGTGCCAGCACCCGAGGAGCGGGTTCTCAGCCCCAGCATTTT. V is TRBV2 and J is TRBJ1-5; D uncertain. Germline CDR1 and CDR2: SNHLY and FYNNEI. The CDR3 sequence is 14 residues long. Trimming cost V 7 bases and J 6 bases, with 16 bases left between them.

This clonotype was recorded at least ten times. V and J are TRBV29-1 and TRBJ2-3; 15 bases align to TRBD2. The germline V gene has CDR1 SQVTM and CDR2 ANQGSEA. This CDR3 contains 18 residues. With 3 bases clipped from V and 3 bases from J, the junction kept 10 bases outside the gene matches. In DNA, the CDR3 is TGCAGCGTTGATGGGACTAGCGGGGGGTCGCAGGGGACAGATACGCAGTATTTT. It is translated as CSVDGTSGGSQGTDTQYF.

The table lists this clonotype with many counts. The chain employs TRBV2 and TRBJ2-3; D possibly uses TRBD1 or TRBD2 (5 bases each). The CDR3 length is 18 residues. Germline lookup yields CDR1 SNHLY and CDR2 FYNNEI. V was trimmed by 2 bases and J by 1 base, leaving 19 bases between them. The CDR3 DNA reads TGTGCCAGCAGTGAAACCAGAGCCGTTGGGGGACGCACAGATACGCAGTATTTT. Translating it yields CASSETRAVGGRTDTQYF.

This clonotype was recorded many times. The chain combines TRBV12-3 or TRBV12-4 with TRBJ2-5; D might be TRBD1 or TRBD2, each matching 5 bases. Between the trimmed V and J ends, which lost 5 bases and 2 bases, there was a span of 12 bases. This CDR3 region has 14 residues. The DNA of the CDR3 is TGTGCCAGCAGTGAGGGACGCCTGCAAGAGACCCAGTACTTC. Encoded protein: CASSEGRLQETQYF.

Points on this clonotype: One end of the junction does not line up with germline, which may come from a read error. The chain employs TRBV7-7 and TRBJ1-6; D gene unclear. The CDR3 spans 15 residues. Germline-derived CDR1 and CDR2 are SSHAT and FNYEAQ (reference sequence). DNA of the CDR3: TGTGCTAGCAGCTTAGTAAGGGCTCTGTATTCACCCCTCCACTTT. Translation: CASSLVRALYSPLHF.

Only a few counts were recorded for this clonotype. The chain employs TRBV2 and TRBJ2-2; unclear D gene. Trimming took off 5 bases at V and 4 bases at J, with 14 bases between the two ends. This CDR3 region has 15 residues. Germline values: CDR1 SNHLY, CDR2 FYNNEI. This CDR3 reads CASSSPVPPTGELFF. CDR3 DNA: TGTGCCAGCAGTTCCCCAGTCCCGCCCACCGGGGAGCTGTTTTTT.

This clonotype was seen at least ten times. The chain recombines TRBV12-5 with TRBJ2-1, with TRBD1 identical over 8 bases. The CDR3 is made up of 15 amino acids. Trimming at V came to 7 bases and at J to 6 bases, leaving 11 bases not matched to a gene. Germline V gene sequence: CDR1 LGHNT, CDR2 FRNRAP. CDR3 coding DNA: TGTGCTAGTGCCGCCGGTAGGACAGGGATCAATGAGCAGTTCTTC. Encoded protein: CASAAGRTGINEQFF.

About this clonotype: A much larger clone differs by one base, so this may be a read error. The V and J genes are TRBV5-1 and TRBJ2-3, with 10 bases aligning to TRBD1. Germline-derived CDR1 and CDR2 are SGHRS and YFSETQ. The CDR3 is made up of 15 amino acids. As DNA, the CDR3 is TGCACCAGCAGCTCGGGACAGGGGTACACAGATACGCAGTATTTT. This encodes CTSSSGQGYTDTQYF.

This clonotype was seen a few times. The CDR3 sequence: CASSRAGLAGLGNEQFF. CDR3 sequence (DNA): TGTGCCAGCAGCCGGGCAGGACTAGCGGGGTTAGGCAATGAGCAGTTCTTC. The chain is built from TRBV11-3 and TRBJ2-1, with TRBD2 matching 12 bases. Germline CDR1 is SGHNT and CDR2 is YENEEA. Trimming cost V 5 bases and J 6 bases; bases outside gene matches: 11. The CDR3 contains 17 residues. The full variable domain, completed using reference TRBV11-3 and TRBJ2-1, is EAGVVQSPRYKIIEKKQPVAFWCNPISGHNTLYWYLQNLGQGPELLIRYENEEAVDDSQLPKDRFSAERLKGVDSTLKIQPAELGDSAVYLCASSRAGLAGLGNEQFFGPGTRLTVL.

The rearrangement joins TRBV19 to TRBJ2-5; 7 bases agree with TRBD1. The V segment lost 4 bases and the J segment 4 bases; nucleotides outside the gene matches: 12. From germline, CDR1 is LNHDA and CDR2 SQIVND (reference sequence). The CDR3 is 16 amino acids. The CDR3 reads CASSTSRQGLTETQYF. Written as DNA, the CDR3 is TGTGCCAGTAGTACTTCGAGACAGGGCTTGACAGAGACCCAGTACTTC.

About this clonotype itself: Its ends do not fully match the called genes, so a read error is possible. This chain connects TRBV11-2 to TRBJ2-1, with D perhaps matching TRBD2 (7 bases). Germline CDR1 is SGHAT and CDR2 is FQNNGV. The CDR3 has 19 residues. The CDR3 DNA is TGTGCCGGCAGCCCTAGAGTGGCGGGGGCCCTACAAAGGGGAAATGAGCAGTTCTTC. It yields the protein CAGSPRVAGALQRGNEQFF. The full variable domain, with the rest looked up from reference TRBV11-2 and TRBJ2-1, is EAGVAQSPRYKIIEKRQSVAFWCNPISGHATLYWYQQILGQGPKLLIQFQNNGVVDDSQLPKDRFSAERLKGVDSTLKIQPAKLEDSAVYLCAGSPRVAGALQRGNEQFFGPGTRLTVL.

The V and J genes are TRBV29-1 and TRBJ1-1; 7 nucleotides match TRBD1. Germline lookup yields CDR1 SQVTM and CDR2 ANQGSEA. V lost 6 bases to trimming and J lost 8 bases; unmatched junction nucleotides: 6. The CDR3 sequence is 11 residues long. In nucleotides, the CDR3 is TGCAGCGTCTTACCGACAGGGGAAGCTTTCTTT. This encodes CSVLPTGEAFF.

The V and J genes are TRBV29-1 and TRBJ1-1, with D possibly being TRBD1 (6 bases). The CDR3 spans 16 residues. CDR1 is SQVTM, CDR2 ANQGSEA, per germline. Trimming cost V 0 bases and J 1 base, with 15 bases left between them. CDR3 coding DNA: TGCAGCGTTGAAGAGGGGGGCCCAGCGGGGAACACTGAAGCTTTCTTT. It codes for CSVEEGGPAGNTEAFF.

The chain uses TRBV7-3 and TRBJ1-4, with 8 bases identical to TRBD1. CDR3 length equals 14 residues. Germline assignment: CDR1 SGHTA and CDR2 FQGTGA. Unmatched junction bases numbered 4, after V lost 3 bases and J lost 7 bases. The DNA of the CDR3 is TGTGCCAGCAGCTTTGGGGGGACAGGTGAAAAACTGTTTTTT. Translated, it gives CASSFGGTGEKLFF. The whole variable domain, remainder taken from reference TRBV7-3 and TRBJ1-4, is GAGVSQTPSNKVTEKGKYVELRCDPISGHTALYWYRQSLGQGPEFLIYFQGTGAADDSGLPNDRFFAVRPEGSVSTLKIQRTERGDSAVYLCASSFGGTGEKLFFGSGTQLSVL.

The table lists this clonotype with many counts. This chain joins TRBV5-1 and TRBJ1-1; D not resolved. The CDR3 is 16 residues long. Per germline, CDR1 SGHRS and CDR2 YFSETQ. V shed 2 bases and J shed 0 bases, with 14 bases lying between them. The CDR3 sequence: CASSFGQTTMNTEAFF. The CDR3 coding sequence is TGCGCCAGCAGCTTTGGGCAGACAACTATGAACACTGAAGCTTTCTTT. Full variable domain (remainder filled in from reference TRBV5-1 and TRBJ1-1): KAGVTQTPRYLIKTRGQQVTLSCSPISGHRSVSWYQQTPGQGLQFLFEYFSETQRNKGNFPGRFSGRQFSNSRSEMNVSTLELGDSALYLCASSFGQTTMNTEAFFGQGTRLTVV.

In its sample, this clonotype was seen many times. J is TRBJ1-1 and V is TRBV6-1; possibly TRBD1 for D (5 bases). V lost 7 bases to trimming and J lost 0 bases, with 15 bases between them. CDR1 is MNHNS and CDR2 is SASEGT in the germline V gene. This CDR3 comprises 15 residues. Here the CDR3 DNA reads TGTGCCAGCACCAATCCTGGACACCTGAACACTGAAGCTTTCTTT. This codes for CASTNPGHLNTEAFF.

This clonotype was counted a few times. CDR3 region: CASSSRRGTPNTGELFF. DNA of the CDR3: TGTGCCAGCAGCTCCCGCCGCGGGACTCCTAACACCGGGGAGCTGTTTTTT. V and J are TRBV7-2 and TRBJ2-2, with a weak D call TRBD2 (6 bases). This CDR3 comprises 17 residues. V lost 4 bases and J 2 bases, leaving 17 bases between the germline ends. In germline, CDR1 is SGHTA, CDR2 FQGNSA.

The chain is built from TRBV15 and TRBJ1-1; D is unresolved. The CDR3 spans 13 residues. V lost 6 bases, J lost 0 bases, and 8 bases lay in between. CDR1 is LNHNV, CDR2 YYDKDF, per germline (reference sequence). The CDR3 DNA sequence: TGTGCCACCAGGACCCCAATGAACACTGAAGCTTTCTTT. The encoded protein is CATRTPMNTEAFF.

The gene calls are TRBV9 and TRBJ1-2; D gene uncertain. Deletions cut 3 bases from V and 4 bases from J, with 16 bases between. The CDR3 length is 15 residues. The germline CDR1 and CDR2 sequences are SGDLS and YYNGEE. CDR3 nucleotide sequence: TGTGCCAGCAGCGCCGATGCCACCCCAACCTATGGCTACACCTTC. Protein sequence: CASSADATPTYGYTF.

This clonotype came up many times. V and J are TRBV2 and TRBJ2-3; possibly TRBD2 for D (6 bases). The germline V gene encodes CDR1 SNHLY and CDR2 FYNNEI. The germline V and J ends were trimmed by 6 bases and 0 bases, with 16 bases remaining between them. The CDR3 sequence is 16 residues long. The CDR3 loop reads CASRGLAGYSTDTQYF. In DNA form, the CDR3 reads TGTGCCAGCAGGGGGCTCGCGGGGTATAGCACAGATACGCAGTATTTT. The variable domain in full, with the rest retrieved from reference TRBV2 and TRBJ2-3, is EPEVTQTPSHQVTQMGQEVILRCVPISNHLYFYWYRQILGQKVEFLVSFYNNEISEKSEIFDDQFSVERPDGSNFTLKIRSTKLEDSAMYFCASRGLAGYSTDTQYFGPGTRLTVL.